These T cell receptor beta chains were read from a single sample in a study of blood T cell repertoires in COVID-19. The assay was immunoSEQ multiplex PCR, and TCRdb's table has in-frame clones only and misses some. The repertoire holds around 130,000 clones, with about 87% as singletons. Input material: peripheral blood. These receptors were collected from a woman between 50 and 59 years old with acute or convalescent COVID-19. Each CDR3 is given with its conserved first and last residue. Fields, in order: D gene, CDR3 length, clone size, V gene, J gene, CDR3 DNA, CDR3 protein. D genes are given only for firm matches. Clone size is stated in some rows and not others, as once, few, many or a class when expanded.

>TRBD1|12|NA|TRBV7-3|TRBJ1-1
TGTGCCAGCAGCGGGACAGGGGGACACGCTTTCTTT
CASSGTGGHAFF
>NA|14|NA|TRBV6-2/TRBV6-3|TRBJ2-4
TGTGCCAGCAGTTACGGGCAGGAAACGGACATTCAGTACTTC
CASSYGQETDIQYF
>NA|13|once|TRBV9|TRBJ1-1
TGTGCCAGCAGCGCCTTAGGGGACACTGAAGCTTTCTTT
CASSALGDTEAFF
>NA|14|NA|TRBV13|TRBJ2-7
TGTGCCAGCAGCTTCCTTTCACAGGGCCACGAGCAGTACTTC
CASSFLSQGHEQYF
>NA|14|NA|TRBV21-1|TRBJ1-4
TGTGCCAGCAGCAAAGCCCAGGGTTGCGAAAAACTGTTTTTT
CASSKAQGCEKLFF
>TRBD1|13|once|TRBV7-2|TRBJ1-2
TGTGCCAGCAGCTTAGGGACAGGCGATGGCTACACCTTC
CASSLGTGDGYTF
>NA|15|NA|TRBV5-4|TRBJ1-2
TGTGCCAGCAGCTCCCGCACAGCTTCTAACTATGGCTACACCTTC
CASSSRTASNYGYTF
>TRBD1|14|NA|TRBV6-2/TRBV6-3|TRBJ1-2
TGTGCCAGCAGTCCGGGACAGGGGATCTATGGCTACACCTTC
CASSPGQGIYGYTF
>TRBD2|15|NA|TRBV9|TRBJ2-5
TGTGCCAGCAGCGTAGGGGCTAGCGGGAAAGAGACCCAGTACTTC
CASSVGASGKETQYF
>TRBD2|19|few|TRBV6-1|TRBJ2-1
TGTGCCAGCAGTGACGGGCCTAGCGGGGGGCCCAGCTCCTACAATGAGCAGTTCTTC
CASSDGPSGGPSSYNEQFF